Listed below are T cell receptor beta chains from one sample, sequenced in a study of cytomegalovirus exposure and HLA in healthy donors. Profiled with immunoSEQ multiplex PCR; TCRdb holds only in-frame clones, not every one. The sample gives 250,000 to 350,000 clones, roughly nine tenths of which show up once; roughly 1.2% is in the top ten. The sequenced material came from PBMCs. These receptors originate from a woman aged 25 to 39 in good health and CMV-seropositive. Both conserved end residues are part of each CDR3. The order of the fields is clone size, D gene, V gene, J gene, CDR3 DNA, CDR3 protein. The D gene is left open where the match is weak. Rows give clone size only sometimes, using once, few, many, or a class for an expanded clone.

>.|.|TRBV9|TRBJ2-1
TGTGCCAGCAGCCCGAGGGTGGAGCCCTACAATGAGCAGTTCTTC
CASSPRVEPYNEQFF
>once|TRBD1|TRBV5-1|TRBJ2-1
TGCGCCAGCAGCTCGAGGACAGGGGGCGCAAACAATGAGCAGTTCTTC
CASSSRTGGANNEQFF
>.|.|TRBV29-1|TRBJ2-3
TGCAGCGTTATGCCTCAAAGCACAGATACGCAGTATTTT
CSVMPQSTDTQYF
>.|TRBD1|TRBV5-5|TRBJ1-4
TGTGCCAGCAGGCAGACAGGGGGCTCGGAAAAACTGTTTTTT
CASRQTGGSEKLFF
>.|TRBD1|TRBV27|TRBJ2-1
TGTGCCAGCAGTTTATGGGACAGGGGGAGTGAGCAGTTCTTC
CASSLWDRGSEQFF
>.|TRBD2|TRBV7-9|TRBJ2-7
TGTGCCAGCAGCTTAGCGGGTCGAGCGGGAGGCGAGCAGTACTTC
CASSLAGRAGGEQYF
>few|.|TRBV5-1|TRBJ1-1
TGCGCCAGCAGCCGGCTGGGAAGCACTGAAGCTTTCTTT
CASSRLGSTEAFF
>.|.|TRBV5-1|TRBJ1-4
TGCGCCAGCAGCCCCTCCGGGGGTGAAAAACTGTTTTTT
CASSPSGGEKLFF
>.|.|TRBV19|TRBJ2-7
TGTGCCAGTAGTATACCCAAGGGGAACTCCTACGAGCAGTACTTC
CASSIPKGNSYEQYF
>.|TRBD1|TRBV28|TRBJ2-7
TGTGCCAGCCGGACGAGACAGGGTAGGGACGAGCAGTACTTC
CASRTRQGRDEQYF
>.|TRBD1|TRBV7-2|TRBJ2-7
TGTGCCAGCAGCTCTACAGGGGGCGAGCAGTACTTC
CASSSTGGEQYF
>.|.|TRBV13|TRBJ1-3
TGTGCCAGCAGCGAAAACAGGGCTCGGTCCGGAAACACCATATATTTT
CASSENRARSGNTIYF
>.|.|TRBV7-2|TRBJ2-4
TGTGCCAGCAGCTTGGGTCCTCTCGGAGTTCAGTACTTC
CASSLGPLGVQYF
>.|.|TRBV27|TRBJ2-2
TGTGCCAGCAGTTCCTATACTACCACTGCGAACACCGGGGAGCTGTTTTTT
CASSSYTTTANTGELFF
>.|.|TRBV6-6|TRBJ2-1
TGTGCCAGCAGTTTCGGACGGGATGAGCAGTTCTTC
CASSFGRDEQFF
>.|.|TRBV13|TRBJ1-2
TGTGCCAGCAGCTTAGGCCTGGGGCAGGTTAACTATGGCTACACCTTC
CASSLGLGQVNYGYTF
>once|.|TRBV7-2|TRBJ2-3
TGTGCCAGCAGCTGGGAAATAAGCACAGATACGCAGTATTTT
CASSWEISTDTQYF
>few|TRBD1|TRBV7-2|TRBJ1-6
TGTGCCAGCACCGAAGACAGGGTTCGTGAAAATTCACCCCTCCACTTT
CASTEDRVRENSPLHF
>.|.|TRBV9|TRBJ1-2
TGTGCCAGCAGCGTAGGCGATGGTGATGGCTACACCTTC
CASSVGDGDGYTF
>.|.|TRBV4-3|TRBJ2-1
TGCGCCAGCAGCCCCGTGGGGGCGGGGATCTCCTACAATGAGCAGTTCTTC
CASSPVGAGISYNEQFF
>.|.|TRBV7-2|TRBJ2-6
TGTGCCAGCAGACCTGGGGCCAACGTCCTGACTTTC
CASRPGANVLTF
>once|.|TRBV27|TRBJ2-5
TGTGCCAGCGGGGGACTGATCCAAGAGACCCAGTACTTC
CASGGLIQETQYF
>.|TRBD1|TRBV19|TRBJ1-2
TGTGCCAGTAGTACAGGGACAGATAACTATGGCTACACCTTC
CASSTGTDNYGYTF
>.|.|TRBV5-1|TRBJ2-6
TGCGCCAGCAGCTTGGCCCTCCGGACTCGGAGCTCTGGGGCCAACGTCCTGACTTTC
CASSLALRTRSSGANVLTF
>.|.|TRBV9|TRBJ2-7
TGTGCCAGCAGCGTAGCTCGGGCAGGGTACGAGCAGTACTTC
CASSVARAGYEQYF
>few|.|TRBV25-1|TRBJ1-1
TGTGCCAGCAGTGATTCCACAGGGCTGGGCACTGAAGCTTTCTTT
CASSDSTGLGTEAFF
>.|TRBD2|TRBV6-4|TRBJ2-1
TGTGCCAGCAGTGCCTCGGGGGGGGTCAATGAGCAGTTCTTC
CASSASGGVNEQFF
>.|.|TRBV5-1|TRBJ2-5
TGCGCCAGCAGCTTGGACAGTACCCTAGGAGAGACCCAGTACTTC
CASSLDSTLGETQYF
>few|.|TRBV6-1|TRBJ1-5
TGTGCCAGCAGGGTTCCGCTCGGGGATCAGCCCCAGCATTTT
CASRVPLGDQPQHF
>.|TRBD2|TRBV7-9|TRBJ2-3
TGTGCCAGCAGCTTAGGATTAGCGGGAGGGCGGACAGATACGCAGTATTTT
CASSLGLAGGRTDTQYF
>.|.|TRBV6-1|TRBJ1-1
TGTGCCAGCAGCAGGGGAAAGGGCACTGAAGCTTTCTTT
CASSRGKGTEAFF
>.|.|TRBV4-3|TRBJ2-7
TGCGCCAGCAGCCGAAGGGAACGGAGCTACGAGCAGTACTTC
CASSRRERSYEQYF
>.|TRBD1|TRBV5-1|TRBJ2-3
TGCGCCAGCAGCTTGGTCGGACAGGGAATAGATACGCAGTATTTT
CASSLVGQGIDTQYF
>.|.|TRBV27|TRBJ2-7
TGTGCCAGCAGTTTATCTCCGGGACAAACGTACGAGCAGTACTTC
CASSLSPGQTYEQYF
>once|.|TRBV28|TRBJ1-1
TGTGCCAGCAGTCGGGTGGAGAGAAAGAACACTGAAGCTTTCTTT
CASSRVERKNTEAFF
>.|.|TRBV9|TRBJ1-5
TGTGCCAGCAGCCCTACACATAGCAATCAGCCCCAGCATTTT
CASSPTHSNQPQHF
>.|.|TRBV27|TRBJ2-7
TGTGCCAGCACCTCCCCGTGGGGGCCCTACGAGCAGTACTTC
CASTSPWGPYEQYF
>.|TRBD1|TRBV25-1|TRBJ2-3
TGTGCCAGCAGCGTCGGCAGGGGGATTAGGGATACGCAGTATTTT
CASSVGRGIRDTQYF
>once|TRBD2|TRBV4-1|TRBJ2-1
TGCGCCAGCAGCCAAGAGGGGACTACCGGGGGTGAGCAGTTCTTC
CASSQEGTTGGEQFF
>.|TRBD1|TRBV15|TRBJ2-2
TGTGCCACCAGCACCGGACAGGGGGACACCGGGGAGCTGTTTTTT
CATSTGQGDTGELFF
>few|.|TRBV19|TRBJ1-5
TGTGCCAGTAGTATCAGGGGCGATAGCAATCAGCCCCAGCATTTT
CASSIRGDSNQPQHF
>.|TRBD2|TRBV27|TRBJ2-1
TGTGCCAGCAGTCTTGGGACTAGCGGGAAGAATGAGCAGTTCTTC
CASSLGTSGKNEQFF
>.|.|TRBV4-2|TRBJ2-7
TGTGCCAGCAGCCAAGATTTGGTGAGGAGCGGCATTACATACGAGCAGTACTTC
CASSQDLVRSGITYEQYF
>.|TRBD2|TRBV6-4|TRBJ2-7
TGTGCCAGCAGGCCTGACAGATTCCTAGCGGGGGGGTACGAGCAGTACTTC
CASRPDRFLAGGYEQYF
>.|.|TRBV28|TRBJ1-3
TGTGCCAGCAGTTCCGGGGGCACTGGAAACACCATATATTTT
CASSSGGTGNTIYF
>.|.|TRBV30|TRBJ2-1
TGTGCCTGGAGTACCCGCCAACAGGTATTCAATGAGCAGTTCTTC
CAWSTRQQVFNEQFF
>.|TRBD2|TRBV28|TRBJ2-3
TGTGCCAGCAGACCGTTAGCGGGTAGCACAGATACGCAGTATTTT
CASRPLAGSTDTQYF
>.|TRBD1|TRBV7-6|TRBJ2-7
TGTGCCAGCGGGCCAGGGGGTGGAGAGCAGTACTTC
CASGPGGGEQYF
>few|.|TRBV18|TRBJ1-5
TGTGCCAGCTCTCAGGGAGTTGATCAGCCCCAGCATTTT
CASSQGVDQPQHF
>.|.|TRBV4-3|TRBJ2-7
TGCGCCAGCAGCCATGCCGGAGATTACGAGCAGTACTTC
CASSHAGDYEQYF
>.|TRBD2|TRBV7-6|TRBJ2-5
TGTGCCAGCAGCTGGACTAGCGGGAGCCTTGTGGAGACCCAGTACTTC
CASSWTSGSLVETQYF
>.|TRBD1|TRBV2|TRBJ2-3
TGTGCCAGCAGGGGGGACAGGGATACGCAGTATTTT
CASRGDRDTQYF
>.|.|TRBV19|TRBJ2-3
TGTGCCAGTAAAGGGGCCCGCACAGATACGCAGTATTTT
CASKGARTDTQYF
>.|.|TRBV27|TRBJ2-7
TGTGCCAGCAGTTATCAGGCGAACTACGAGCAGTACTTC
CASSYQANYEQYF
>.|TRBD2|TRBV7-8|TRBJ2-7
TGTGCCAGCAGCCTGGGACTAGCGGGAGACTACGAGCAGTACTTC
CASSLGLAGDYEQYF
>.|.|TRBV5-1|TRBJ1-2
TGCGCCAGCAGCTTGTCCCAGGGCTCTTATGGCTACACCTTC
CASSLSQGSYGYTF
>.|.|TRBV4-2|TRBJ2-1
TGTGCCAGCAGCCAAGCCGGCTTTTCCTTGTTTAATGAGCAGTTCTTC
CASSQAGFSLFNEQFF